This T cell receptor beta chain was sequenced during a study of neurological immune-mediated disorders. Study outcomes and limitations: Falling below healthy controls, multiple sclerosis showed the least TCR clonal expansion, while HTLV-1-associated myelopathy showed the most. TCR-beta repertoires seemed private in all groups, with no expanded CDR3 amino acid sequences shared.

This CDR3 spans 17 amino acids. V was shortened by 3 bases and J by 3 bases, with 21 bases between the two germline ends. Per the germline V gene, CDR1 is LGHNA and CDR2 is YSLEER. To note about this clonotype: The antigen is unknown.

For the unsorted libraries, 2 million PBMCs stored at -80 C served as input. The cDNA was generated by 5'RACE with 10-nucleotide random UMIs. In TCRdb, the 5' RACE reads were re-called with MiXCR into one record per CDR3 protein. The data hold tens of thousands of distinct CDR3 sequences, with about 13% observed a single time. This chain links TRBV4-3 with TRBJ2-7; perhaps TRBD2 as D (9 bases). The sequenced sample consisted of PBMCs. The receptor comes from a woman aged 55-69 years with HTLV-1-associated myelopathy (HAM/TSP). CDR3 bases: TGCGCCAGCAGCCAGGGGACTAGCAGGGGGCAGGGCTACGAGCAGTACTTC. Translation gives CASSQGTSRGQGYEQYF.